This is a list of T cell receptor beta chains from one sample in a study of T cell responses to AZD1222 COVID-19 vaccine. The data were produced by immunoSEQ multiplex PCR, yet TCRdb's version contains in-frame clones alone and is incomplete. The data hold 120,000 or so clones, with 90% observed a single time. Sample: peripheral blood, taken on day 0 of MenACWY control vaccination. These receptor sequences come from an adult in good health. Both conserved end residues are part of each CDR3. D genes are given only for firm matches. The listing skips clone size in some rows; elsewhere it reads once, few, many or a size class.

clone size,J gene,D gene,V gene,CDR3 protein,CDR3 DNA
.,TRBJ2-1,.,TRBV18,CASSPPKYEQFF,TGTGCCAGCTCACCACCAAAATATGAGCAGTTCTTC
.,TRBJ2-1,TRBD1,TRBV9,CASSVQGALSNEQFF,TGTGCCAGCAGCGTACAGGGGGCGCTGAGTAATGAGCAGTTCTTC
.,TRBJ1-5,.,TRBV28,CASSSRVQPQHF,TGTGCCAGCAGTAGCAGGGTTCAGCCCCAGCATTTT
.,TRBJ2-1,.,TRBV29-1,CSALPYNEQFF,TGCAGCGCCTTGCCCTACAATGAGCAGTTCTTC
.,TRBJ2-5,.,TRBV2,CASSDGSRQETQYF,TGTGCCAGCAGTGACGGGAGCCGACAAGAGACCCAGTACTTC
once,TRBJ1-1,TRBD1,TRBV6-4,CASSYSPTGTANEAFF,TGTGCCAGCAGCTATTCCCCCACCGGGACAGCGAACGAAGCTTTCTTT
.,TRBJ2-5,TRBD1,TRBV10-3,CAISDSGTGPETQYF,TGTGCCATCAGTGACTCCGGGACAGGTCCTGAGACCCAGTACTTC
.,TRBJ2-3,.,TRBV10-3,CAIKGGRGASTDTQYF,TGTGCCATCAAGGGGGGAAGGGGGGCTAGCACAGATACGCAGTATTTT
.,TRBJ1-2,.,TRBV5-4,CASSLEDTGGHGYTF,TGTGCCAGCAGCTTGGAGGACACCGGAGGTCATGGCTACACCTTC
.,TRBJ2-1,.,TRBV7-8,CASSLRGYNEQFF,TGTGCCAGCAGCTTAAGAGGTTACAATGAGCAGTTCTTC
.,TRBJ1-4,TRBD1,TRBV13,CASSSPRARQGVRSNEKLFF,TGTGCCAGCAGCTCCCCTCGCGCTCGACAGGGGGTAAGGTCTAATGAAAAACTGTTTTTT
.,TRBJ1-2,TRBD1,TRBV7-9,CASSFGTGGDNYGYTF,TGTGCCAGCAGCTTCGGGACAGGGGGCGATAACTATGGCTACACCTTC
.,TRBJ2-2,TRBD1,TRBV13,CASSLGQGASTGELFF,TGTGCCAGCAGCTTAGGACAGGGGGCAAGCACCGGGGAGCTGTTTTTT
.,TRBJ2-7,.,TRBV2,CASSDEGRMTEQYF,TGTGCCAGCAGTGATGAGGGACGTATGACCGAGCAGTACTTC
once,TRBJ2-2,TRBD1,TRBV18,CASSRTGTGELFF,TGTGCCAGCTCGCGGACAGGGACCGGGGAGCTGTTTTTT
once,TRBJ2-7,.,TRBV18,CASSPRPETEQYF,TGTGCCAGCTCACCCCGACCGGAAACCGAGCAGTACTTC
.,TRBJ1-2,.,TRBV6-5,CASIPRGGLAYGYTF,TGTGCCAGCATCCCCCGAGGGGGTCTCGCCTATGGCTACACCTTC
.,TRBJ1-4,TRBD1,TRBV6-2/TRBV6-3,CASSYGGTATNEKLFF,TGTGCCAGCAGTTACGGGGGGACAGCAACTAATGAAAAACTGTTTTTT
.,TRBJ2-3,TRBD2,TRBV4-1,CASSLVAGGRADTQYF,TGCGCCAGCAGCCTGGTGGCGGGAGGGCGGGCAGATACGCAGTATTTT
once,TRBJ1-1,.,TRBV12-3/TRBV12-4,CASSLAEYGEAFF,TGTGCCAGCAGTTTAGCGGAATATGGTGAAGCTTTCTTT
once,TRBJ2-3,TRBD2,TRBV5-5,CASSLGAAGADTQYF,TGTGCCAGCAGCCTAGGGGCAGCGGGGGCAGATACGCAGTATTTT
few,TRBJ2-7,.,TRBV5-1,CASSLEAEGYEQYF,TGCGCCAGCAGCCTGGAGGCGGAAGGCTACGAGCAGTACTTC
.,TRBJ1-4,.,TRBV15,CATSRDNGDYEKLFF,TGTGCCACCAGCAGAGATAACGGGGACTATGAAAAACTGTTTTTT
.,TRBJ2-1,.,TRBV18,CASSPLSGYNEQFF,TGTGCCAGCTCACCTCTTTCTGGATACAATGAGCAGTTCTTC
.,TRBJ2-3,.,TRBV29-1,CSVQAGTDTQYF,TGCAGCGTGCAGGCTGGCACAGATACGCAGTATTTT
.,TRBJ2-1,.,TRBV5-4,CASSLAARANNEQFF,TGTGCCAGCAGCTTGGCCGCCCGGGCGAACAATGAGCAGTTCTTC
.,TRBJ2-1,TRBD1,TRBV4-2,CASSQDVIHTGATYNEQFF,TGTGCCAGCAGCCAAGATGTTATCCACACAGGGGCGACTTACAATGAGCAGTTCTTC
.,TRBJ2-4,TRBD2,TRBV6-1,CASSEDGASGSSQSAKNIQYF,TGTGCCAGCAGTGAAGATGGGGCGAGCGGGAGTTCACAGTCGGCCAAAAACATTCAGTACTTC